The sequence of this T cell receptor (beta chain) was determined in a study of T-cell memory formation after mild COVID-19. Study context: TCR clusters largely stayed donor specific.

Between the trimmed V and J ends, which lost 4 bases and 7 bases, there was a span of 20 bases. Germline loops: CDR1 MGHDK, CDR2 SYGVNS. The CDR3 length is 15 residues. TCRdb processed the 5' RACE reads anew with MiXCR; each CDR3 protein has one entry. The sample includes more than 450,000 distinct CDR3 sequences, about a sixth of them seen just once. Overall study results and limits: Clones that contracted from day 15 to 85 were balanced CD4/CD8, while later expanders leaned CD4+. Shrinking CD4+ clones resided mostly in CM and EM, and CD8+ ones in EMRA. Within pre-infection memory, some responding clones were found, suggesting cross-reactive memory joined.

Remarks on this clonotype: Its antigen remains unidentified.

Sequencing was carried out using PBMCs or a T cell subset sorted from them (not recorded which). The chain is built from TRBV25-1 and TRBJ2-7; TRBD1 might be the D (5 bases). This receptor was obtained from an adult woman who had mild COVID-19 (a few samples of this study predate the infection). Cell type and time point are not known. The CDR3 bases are TGTGCCAGCAGTGTTGAGGTAGGAAAAAAGGGGGAGCAGTACTTC. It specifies CASSVEVGKKGEQYF.